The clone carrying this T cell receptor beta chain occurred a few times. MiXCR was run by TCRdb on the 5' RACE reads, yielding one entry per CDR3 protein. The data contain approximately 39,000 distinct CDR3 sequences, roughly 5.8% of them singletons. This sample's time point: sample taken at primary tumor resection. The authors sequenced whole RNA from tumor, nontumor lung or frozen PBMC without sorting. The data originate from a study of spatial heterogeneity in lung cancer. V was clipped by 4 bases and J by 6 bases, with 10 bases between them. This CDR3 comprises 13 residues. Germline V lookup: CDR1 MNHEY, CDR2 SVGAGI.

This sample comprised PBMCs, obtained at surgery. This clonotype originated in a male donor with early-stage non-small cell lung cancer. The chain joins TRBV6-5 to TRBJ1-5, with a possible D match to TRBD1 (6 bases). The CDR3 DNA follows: TGTGCCAGCAGTTCCCAGGGGAGTCAGCCCCAGCATTTT. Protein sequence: CASSSQGSQPQHF.